There are many counts of the clone carrying this TCR beta chain. Its antigen remains unidentified. The data were obtained in a study of T cells after posttransplantation cyclophosphamide. Sequenced by immunoSEQ multiplex PCR; TCRdb stores in-frame clones only, minus some. Sampling found under 45,000 clones, none seen once. The CDR3 is made up of 15 amino acids. V gave up 5 bases and J gave up 2 bases; unmatched junction bases: 6. Findings and limits, study-wide: Later blood repertoires were often dominated by clones from the donor CD8+ memory compartment.

This sequence joins TRBV12-3 or TRBV12-4 and TRBJ1-3, with 7 positions matching TRBD1. The sequence derives from a man aged 25 to 40 in good health and a related stem cell transplant donor. Sequenced material: PBMCs. CDR3: CASSRDRLPGNTIYF. The CDR3 coding sequence is TGTGCCAGCAGTCGGGACAGACTACCTGGAAACACCATATATTTT.